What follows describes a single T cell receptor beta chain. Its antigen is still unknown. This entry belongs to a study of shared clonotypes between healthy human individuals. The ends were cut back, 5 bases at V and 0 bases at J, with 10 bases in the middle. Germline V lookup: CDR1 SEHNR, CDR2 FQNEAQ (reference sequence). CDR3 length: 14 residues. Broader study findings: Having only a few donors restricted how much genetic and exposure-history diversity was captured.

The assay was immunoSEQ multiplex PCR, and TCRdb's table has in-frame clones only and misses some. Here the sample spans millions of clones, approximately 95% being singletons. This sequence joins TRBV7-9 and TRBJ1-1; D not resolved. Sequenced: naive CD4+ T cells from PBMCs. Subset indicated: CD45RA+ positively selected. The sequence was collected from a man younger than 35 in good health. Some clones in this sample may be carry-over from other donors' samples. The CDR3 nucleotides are TGTGCCAGCAGCCCCCAGACGATGAACACTGAAGCTTTCTTT. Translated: CASSPQTMNTEAFF. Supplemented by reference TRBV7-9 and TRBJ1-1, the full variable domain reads DTGVSQNPRHKITKRGQNVTFRCDPISEHNRLYWYRQTLGQGPEFLTYFQNEAQLEKSRLLSDRFSAERPKGSFSTLEIQRTEQGDSAMYLCASSPQTMNTEAFFGQGTRLTVV.